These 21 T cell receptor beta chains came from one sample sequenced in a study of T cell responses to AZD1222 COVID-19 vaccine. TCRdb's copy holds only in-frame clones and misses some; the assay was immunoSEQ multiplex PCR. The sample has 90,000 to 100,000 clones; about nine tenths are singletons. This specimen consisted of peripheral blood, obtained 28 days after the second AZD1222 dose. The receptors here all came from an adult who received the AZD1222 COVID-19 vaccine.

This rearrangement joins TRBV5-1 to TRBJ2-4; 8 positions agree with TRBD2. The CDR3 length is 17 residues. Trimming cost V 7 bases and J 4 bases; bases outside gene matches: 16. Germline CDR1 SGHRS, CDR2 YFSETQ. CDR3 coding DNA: TGCGCCAGCTGGACTGATCCGGGACTAGGAACTAAAAACATTCAGTACTTC. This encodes CASWTDPGLGTKNIQYF.

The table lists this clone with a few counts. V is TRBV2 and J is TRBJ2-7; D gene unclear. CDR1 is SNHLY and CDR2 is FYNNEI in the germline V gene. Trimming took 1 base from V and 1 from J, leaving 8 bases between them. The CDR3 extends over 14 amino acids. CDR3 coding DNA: TGTGCCAGCAGTGAAGACCGGAATTCCTACGAGCAGTACTTC. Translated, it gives CASSEDRNSYEQYF.

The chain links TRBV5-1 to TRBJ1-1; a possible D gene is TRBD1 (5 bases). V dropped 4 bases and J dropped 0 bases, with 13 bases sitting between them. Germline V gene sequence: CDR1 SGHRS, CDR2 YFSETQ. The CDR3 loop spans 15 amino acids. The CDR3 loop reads CASSIDSRLNTEAFF. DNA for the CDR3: TGCGCCAGCAGCATCGACAGTCGATTGAACACTGAAGCTTTCTTT.

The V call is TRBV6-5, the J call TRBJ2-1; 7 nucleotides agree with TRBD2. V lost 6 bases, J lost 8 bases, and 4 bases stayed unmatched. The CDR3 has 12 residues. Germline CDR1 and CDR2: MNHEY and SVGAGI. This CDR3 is CASRRGMDEQFF. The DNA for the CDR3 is TGTGCCAGCAGGCGGGGGATGGATGAGCAGTTCTTC.

CDR3 amino acids: CASSLWTSDNEQFF. The CDR3 DNA sequence: TGTGCCAGTAGTCTATGGACTAGCGACAATGAGCAGTTCTTC. The chain employs TRBV19 and TRBJ2-1, with TRBD2 identical over 9 bases. The V gene end was trimmed by 5 bases and the J gene end by 5 bases; junction bases not matched to a gene: 4. The CDR3 is made up of 14 amino acids. Germline V lookup: CDR1 LNHDA, CDR2 SQIVND (reference sequence). The whole variable domain, remainder taken from reference TRBV19 and TRBJ2-1, is DGGITQSPKYLFRKEGQNVTLSCEQNLNHDAMYWYRQDPGQGLRLIYYSQIVNDFQKGDIAEGYSVSREKKESFPLTVTSAQKNPTAFYLCASSLWTSDNEQFFGPGTRLTVL.

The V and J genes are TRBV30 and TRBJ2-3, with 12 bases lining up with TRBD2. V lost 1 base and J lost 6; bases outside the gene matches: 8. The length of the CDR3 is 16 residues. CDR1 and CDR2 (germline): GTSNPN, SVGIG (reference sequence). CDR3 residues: CAWSGSRTSGDDTQYF. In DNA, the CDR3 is TGTGCCTGGAGTGGATCCAGGACTAGCGGGGATGATACGCAGTATTTT.

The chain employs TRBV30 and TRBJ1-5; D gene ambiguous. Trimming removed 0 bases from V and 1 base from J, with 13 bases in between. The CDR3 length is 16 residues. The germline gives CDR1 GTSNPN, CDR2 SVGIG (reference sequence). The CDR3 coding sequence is TGTGCCTGGAGTGTACGAACAGTCAAGAGCAATCAGCCCCAGCATTTT. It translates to CAWSVRTVKSNQPQHF.

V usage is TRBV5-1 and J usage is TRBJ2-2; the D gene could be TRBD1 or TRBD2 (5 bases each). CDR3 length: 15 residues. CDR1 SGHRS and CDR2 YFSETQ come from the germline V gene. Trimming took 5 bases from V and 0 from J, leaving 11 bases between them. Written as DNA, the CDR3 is TGCGCCAGCAGGCCCGGGACGGCGAACACCGGGGAGCTGTTTTTT. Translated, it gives CASRPGTANTGELFF. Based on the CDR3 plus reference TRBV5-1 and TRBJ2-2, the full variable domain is KAGVTQTPRYLIKTRGQQVTLSCSPISGHRSVSWYQQTPGQGLQFLFEYFSETQRNKGNFPGRFSGRQFSNSRSEMNVSTLELGDSALYLCASRPGTANTGELFFGEGSRLTVL.

CDR3 in DNA: TGTGCCAGCAGTTTACATTTTTGGGTTAGCGGGAGCGGGGACACCGGGGAGCTGTTTTTT. Its protein product is CASSLHFWVSGSGDTGELFF. The J gene is TRBJ2-2, the V gene TRBV27; 9 bases agree with TRBD2. The CDR3 length is 20 residues. V shed 2 bases, J shed 3 bases, and the junction held 16 bases outside the gene matches. The germline V gene encodes CDR1 MNHEY and CDR2 SMNVEV (reference sequence).

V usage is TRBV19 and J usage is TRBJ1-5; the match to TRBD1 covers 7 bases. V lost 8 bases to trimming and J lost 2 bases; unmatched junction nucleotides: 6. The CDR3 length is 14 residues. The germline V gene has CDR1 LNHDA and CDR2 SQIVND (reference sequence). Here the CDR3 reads CASSEDRGNQPQHF. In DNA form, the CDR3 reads TGTGCCAGTTCAGAAGACAGGGGCAATCAGCCCCAGCATTTT.

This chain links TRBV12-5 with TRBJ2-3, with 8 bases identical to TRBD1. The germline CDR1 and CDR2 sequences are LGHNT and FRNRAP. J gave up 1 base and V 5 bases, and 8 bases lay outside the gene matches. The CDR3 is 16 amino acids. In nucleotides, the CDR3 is TGTGCTAGTGGTCCCAGGACAGGGCAGGGCACAGATACGCAGTATTTT. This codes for CASGPRTGQGTDTQYF.

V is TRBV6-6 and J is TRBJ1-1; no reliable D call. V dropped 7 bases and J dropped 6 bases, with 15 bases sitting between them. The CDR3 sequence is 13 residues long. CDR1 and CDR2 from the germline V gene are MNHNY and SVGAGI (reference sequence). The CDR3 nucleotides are TGTGCCAGCAATAGGGAATCGTTCGCTGAAGCTTTCTTT. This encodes CASNRESFAEAFF.

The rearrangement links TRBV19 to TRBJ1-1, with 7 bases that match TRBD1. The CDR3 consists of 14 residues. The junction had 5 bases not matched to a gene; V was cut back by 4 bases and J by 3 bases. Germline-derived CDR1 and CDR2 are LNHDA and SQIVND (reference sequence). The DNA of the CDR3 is TGTGCCAGTAGTACCCAGGGGGAGTACACTGAAGCTTTCTTT. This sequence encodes CASSTQGEYTEAFF.

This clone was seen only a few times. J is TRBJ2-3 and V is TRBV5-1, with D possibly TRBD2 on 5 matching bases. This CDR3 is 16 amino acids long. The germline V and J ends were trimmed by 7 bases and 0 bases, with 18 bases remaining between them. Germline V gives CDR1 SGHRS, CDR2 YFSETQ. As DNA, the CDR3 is TGCGCCAGCTCAAAGGAGGCAGGATTTAGCACAGATACGCAGTATTTT. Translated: CASSKEAGFSTDTQYF.

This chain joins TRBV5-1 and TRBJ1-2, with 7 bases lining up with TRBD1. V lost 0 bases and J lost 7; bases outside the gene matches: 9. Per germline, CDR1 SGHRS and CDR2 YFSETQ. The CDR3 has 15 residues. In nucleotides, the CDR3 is TGCGCCAGCAGCTTGGGGGGACAGCCTGTGAGTGGCTACACCTTC. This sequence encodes CASSLGGQPVSGYTF.

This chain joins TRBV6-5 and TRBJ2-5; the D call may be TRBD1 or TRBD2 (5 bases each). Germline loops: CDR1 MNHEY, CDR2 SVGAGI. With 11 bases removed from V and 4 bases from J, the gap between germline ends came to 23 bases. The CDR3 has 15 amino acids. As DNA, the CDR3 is TGTGCCTCAGCAGTCCAGGGCGGGTGGCGAGAGACCCAGTACTTC. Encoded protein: CASAVQGGWRETQYF.

The CDR3 region is CASAKSNQPQHF. The DNA for the CDR3 is TGTGCCAGCGCAAAAAGCAATCAGCCCCAGCATTTT. The chain employs TRBV6-6 and TRBJ1-5; unclear D gene. CDR1 MNHNY and CDR2 SVGAGI come from the germline V gene (reference sequence). The CDR3 sequence is 12 residues long. The V end was cut by 8 bases, the J end by 1 base, with 6 bases between.

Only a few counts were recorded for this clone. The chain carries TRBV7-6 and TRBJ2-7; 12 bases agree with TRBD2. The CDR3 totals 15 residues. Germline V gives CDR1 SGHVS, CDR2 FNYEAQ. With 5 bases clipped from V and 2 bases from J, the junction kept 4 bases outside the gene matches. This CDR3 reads CASSDLAGGAYEQYF. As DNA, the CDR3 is TGTGCCAGCAGCGATCTAGCGGGAGGGGCCTACGAGCAGTACTTC. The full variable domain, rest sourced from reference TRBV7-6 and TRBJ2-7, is GAGVSQSPRYKVTKRGQDVALRCDPISGHVSLYWYRQALGQGPEFLTYFNYEAQQDKSGLPNDRFSAERPEGSISTLTIQRTEQRDSAMYRCASSDLAGGAYEQYFGPGTRLTVT.

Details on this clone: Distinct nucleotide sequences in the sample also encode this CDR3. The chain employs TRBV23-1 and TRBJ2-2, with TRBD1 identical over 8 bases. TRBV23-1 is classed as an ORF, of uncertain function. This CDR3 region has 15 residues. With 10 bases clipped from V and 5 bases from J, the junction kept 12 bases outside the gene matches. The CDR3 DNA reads TGCGCCAACCACCGGGGGAGACAGGGGACCGGGGAGCTGTTTTTT. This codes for CANHRGRQGTGELFF.

CDR3 nucleotides: TGTGCCTGGGGAACTGGAATCCCAGAGACCCAGTACTTC. It yields the protein CAWGTGIPETQYF. The chain joins TRBV30 to TRBJ2-5; no clear D. Deletions cut 5 bases from V and 4 bases from J, with 14 bases between. Germline CDR1 and CDR2: GTSNPN and SVGIG (reference sequence). The CDR3 is 13 residues long.

The CDR3 spells CASSPAQVPNQPQHF. CDR3 bases: TGTGCCAGCAGCCCTGCCCAGGTGCCCAATCAGCCCCAGCATTTT. This chain uses TRBV7-9 with TRBJ1-5; D not resolved. The V end was cut by 5 bases, the J end by 3 bases, with 14 bases between. Germline V lookup: CDR1 SEHNR, CDR2 FQNEAQ (reference sequence). CDR3 length: 15 residues.